Reported below is one T cell receptor (beta chain). Its antigen is undetermined. Profiled with immunoSEQ multiplex PCR; TCRdb holds only in-frame clones, not every one. The sample carries 150,000 to 200,000 clones, around 95% recorded once. These data come from a study of T cell responses to AZD1222 COVID-19 vaccine. General study findings and limits: It should be noted that donors were predominantly white British and more often female, and clonal diversity was possibly underestimated. Reportedly, nearly half of unique spike TCRs recognized epitopes outside B.1.351/B.1.1.7 mutations. Repertoires were collected only later (after the peak T cell response had occurred). Seropositive at baseline were only a handful of AZD1222 recipients.

The length of the CDR3 is 14 residues. Germline CDR1 reads SGHVS; CDR2 reads FQNEAQ. V gave up 5 bases and J gave up 2 bases, with 13 bases separating them. Sample: peripheral blood, taken on day 0 of AZD1222 vaccination. The clonotype was recovered from an adult in good health. The V and J genes are TRBV7-8 and TRBJ2-7; D may be TRBD2 (7 bases). Here the CDR3 reads CASSIFGGPYEQYF. The CDR3, as DNA: TGTGCCAGCAGCATATTCGGGGGGCCCTACGAGCAGTACTTC.